A single TCR beta chain is shown here with its context. Trimming cost V 3 bases and J 0 bases, with 18 bases left between them. The CDR3 runs 17 residues. Germline CDR1 reads SGDLS; CDR2 reads YYNGEE. This specimen belongs to a study of cytomegalovirus exposure and HLA in healthy donors. PCR employed 60 Vbeta and 13 Jbeta primers. Clones were read by immunoSEQ multiplex PCR, and TCRdb kept only the in-frame ones, dropping some. Altogether just under 150,000 clones are present, around 80% being singletons, with the ten largest covering roughly 2.8%. The sample was PBMCs. The clonotype originates from a woman aged 25 to 39 in good health and CMV-seronegative. The chain couples TRBV9 to TRBJ1-1; D is possibly TRBD1 (6 bases). The CDR3 is CASSEPLLGTLNTEAFF. CDR3 in DNA: TGTGCCAGCAGCGAGCCCTTACTCGGGACATTGAACACTGAAGCTTTCTTT.